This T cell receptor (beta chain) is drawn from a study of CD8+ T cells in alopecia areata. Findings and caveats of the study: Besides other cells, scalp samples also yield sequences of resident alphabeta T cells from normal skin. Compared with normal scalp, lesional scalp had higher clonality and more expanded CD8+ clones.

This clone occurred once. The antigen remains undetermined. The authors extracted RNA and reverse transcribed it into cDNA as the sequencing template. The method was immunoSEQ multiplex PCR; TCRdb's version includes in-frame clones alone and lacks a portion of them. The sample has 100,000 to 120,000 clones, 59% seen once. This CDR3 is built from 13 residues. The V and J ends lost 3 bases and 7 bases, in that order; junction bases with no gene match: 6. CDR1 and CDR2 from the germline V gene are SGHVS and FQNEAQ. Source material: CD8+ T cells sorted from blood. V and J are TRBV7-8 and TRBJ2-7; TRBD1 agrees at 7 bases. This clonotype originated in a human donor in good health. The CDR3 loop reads CASSLDRKEEQYF. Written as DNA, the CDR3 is TGTGCCAGCAGCTTGGACAGGAAGGAAGAGCAGTACTTC. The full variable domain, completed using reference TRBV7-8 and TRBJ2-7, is GAGVSQSPRYKVAKRGQDVALRCDPISGHVSLFWYQQALGQGPEFLTYFQNEAQLDKSGLPSDRFFAERPEGSVSTLKIQRTQQEDSAVYLCASSLDRKEEQYFGPGTRLTVT.